This T cell receptor (beta chain) was identified during a study of cytomegalovirus exposure and HLA in healthy donors. Regarding this clone: What it binds is unknown.

PCR was performed using 60 Vbeta and 13 Jbeta primers. Profiling relied on immunoSEQ multiplex PCR, and the TCRdb table lists in-frame clones only, not all of them. The repertoire includes some 130,000 clones, about 80% of them detected once, and about 7% sits in the top ten. Germline loops: CDR1 LGHNA, CDR2 YNFKEQ. The V end lost 0 bases, the J end lost 3 bases, and 10 bases lay between the germline ends. CDR3 length equals 15 residues. General study findings and limits: Previously analyzed data showed that most TCR beta V segments were productive at a frequency of about 90% or about 30%.

This clonotype was obtained from a man aged 40-49 years in good health and CMV-seropositive. This chain joins TRBV4-2 and TRBJ2-3; D not certain. The specimen sequenced was PBMCs. In nucleotides, the CDR3 is TGTGCCAGCAGCCAAGATTCGAGGAGTACAGATACGCAGTATTTT. Translated, it gives CASSQDSRSTDTQYF.